The 14 T cell receptor beta chains presented below share a single source sample, sequenced in a study of T cell repertoires in cytomegalovirus infection. These receptors' antigens are unknown. From the reads, TCRdb called clonotypes with MiXCR, one entry per CDR3 protein. The sample consists of nearly 700,000 distinct CDR3 sequences, 30% to 40% of them appearing once. This specimen consisted of cultured PBMCs, obtained from culture after CMV antigen stimulation. The receptor source for this set is a human donor in good health (CMV status not recorded). Some clones in this sample may be carry-over from other donors' samples.

Only one count was recorded for this clonotype. This may come from a read error, since a much larger clone is one base off. The J gene is TRBJ1-1, the V gene TRBV7-2, with a weak D call TRBD1 (5 bases). Germline V gives CDR1 SGHTA, CDR2 FQGNSA. The CDR3 is 17 amino acids. The CDR3 here is CASSLGFSRSWGKKAYF. As DNA, the CDR3 is TGTGCCAGCAGCTTAGGATTCTCGAGGAGCTGGGGGAAGAAAGCTTACTTT.

As regards this clonotype: It is likely a read error, because the conserved phenylalanine at the end of the CDR3 is missing. This sequence joins TRBV4-3 and TRBJ1-4; no clear D. V lost 1 base and J 4 bases, leaving 13 bases between the germline ends. There are 16 residues in the CDR3. CDR1 is LGHNA and CDR2 is YSLEER in the germline V gene. CDR3 amino acids: CASSQVSYRLNEKLFY. DNA of the CDR3: TGCGCCAGCAGCCAAGTCAGTTACAGACTTAATGAAAAACTGTTTTAT.

J is TRBJ1-3 and V is TRBV18; weak D call: TRBD1 (5 bases). Per the germline V gene, CDR1 is KGHSH and CDR2 is LQKENI. V gave up 5 bases and J gave up 4 bases, with 15 bases separating them. This CDR3 has 15 amino acids. CDR3 DNA sequence: TGTGCCAGCTCATTCCCGGGACGGAGGGGAAACACCATATATTTT. This translates into CASSFPGRRGNTIYF.

The table lists this clonotype with many counts. J is TRBJ1-3 and V is TRBV7-2, with D unresolved. The germline V gene encodes CDR1 SGHTA and CDR2 FQGNSA. Trimming stripped 1 base from V and 4 bases from J, with 11 bases between. The CDR3 is made up of 15 amino acids. CDR3 loop: CASSLGPTRGNTIYF. The CDR3 DNA is TGTGCCAGCAGCTTAGGACCAACGCGGGGAAACACCATATATTTT.

This clonotype was observed a few times. The chain couples TRBV7-9 to TRBJ1-5; no firm D call. Germline CDR1 is SEHNR and CDR2 is FQNEAQ (reference sequence). V was cut by 5 bases and J by 3 bases, with 11 bases left in between. CDR3 size: 14 residues. Here the CDR3 DNA reads TGTGCCAGCAGCGGAGACCGGTACAATCAGCCCCAGCATTTT. It encodes CASSGDRYNQPQHF.

This clonotype was seen a handful of times. The J gene is TRBJ2-1, the V gene TRBV11-2; possibly TRBD2 for D (5 bases). Deletions cut 7 bases from V and 8 bases from J, with 18 bases between. Germline-derived CDR1 and CDR2 are SGHAT and FQNNGV. The CDR3 is made up of 14 amino acids. The CDR3 DNA follows: TGTGCCAGCACCCGGACTTCACGGTGGTATGAGCAGTTCTTC. The encoded protein is CASTRTSRWYEQFF.

The V gene is TRBV7-4, the J gene TRBJ2-3; the match to TRBD1 covers 12 bases. J was trimmed by 3 bases and V by 3 bases; bases with no gene match: 7. The CDR3 has 17 amino acids. CDR1 SGHVT and CDR2 SQSDAQ come from the germline V gene. The CDR3 sequence is CASSFGGGQGATDTQYF. CDR3 coding DNA: TGTGCCAGCAGCTTCGGGGGGGGACAGGGGGCGACAGATACGCAGTATTTT.

The J gene is TRBJ1-2, the V gene TRBV20-1, with D hard to call. V was shortened by 3 bases and J by 9 bases, with 14 bases between the two germline ends. This CDR3 comprises 12 residues. The V gene's germline CDR1 is DFQATT and CDR2 SNEGSKA (reference sequence). CDR3 bases: TGCAGTGCTAGTGGTGGCGTGGGGAGCTACACCTTC. As protein: CSASGGVGSYTF.

This clonotype appeared a few times. This chain uses TRBV10-3 with TRBJ1-2; TRBD1 agrees at 11 bases. Unmatched junction bases numbered 10, after V lost 4 bases and J lost 9 bases. This CDR3 contains 15 residues. Germline V gene lookup returns CDR1 ENHRY and CDR2 SYGVKD. As DNA, the CDR3 is TGTGCCATCAGTGTCGGGACCGGGACAGGGGGTAGCTACACCTTC. Translating gives CAISVGTGTGGSYTF.

This chain joins TRBV6-2 or TRBV6-3 and TRBJ2-5; TRBD2 aligns across 11 bases. V was pared by 6 bases and J by 7 bases, with 13 bases of the junction left unmatched. Germline CDR1 reads MNHEY; CDR2 reads SVGEGT. The CDR3 runs 16 residues. The CDR3 DNA reads as TGTGCCAGCAGAACCGGACTAGCGGGTAGATGGGGGACCCAGTACTTC. Encoded protein: CASRTGLAGRWGTQYF.

The genes are TRBV2 and TRBJ2-2; the D call may be TRBD1 or TRBD2 (5 bases each). V was shortened by 6 bases and J by 4 bases, with 27 bases between the two germline ends. The CDR3 has 19 amino acids. Germline CDR1 SNHLY, CDR2 FYNNEI. CDR3 amino acids: CASREGLGRVRLSTGELFF. CDR3 DNA: TGTGCCAGCAGAGAGGGGTTAGGCAGGGTACGGTTGAGCACCGGGGAGCTGTTTTTT.

The V gene is TRBV7-2, the J gene TRBJ2-3; 8 positions agree with TRBD2. This CDR3 is 13 amino acids long. Germline CDR1 reads SGHTA; CDR2 reads FQGNSA. The V gene end was trimmed by 8 bases and the J gene end by 5 bases; junction bases not matched to a gene: 6. CDR3 nucleotides: TGTGCCAGCCTCGGGAGGGCCCAAGATACGCAGTATTTT. Translation gives CASLGRAQDTQYF. Supplemented by reference TRBV7-2 and TRBJ2-3, the full variable domain reads GAGVSQSPSNKVTEKGKDVELRCDPISGHTALYWYRQSLGQGLEFLIYFQGNSAPDKSGLPSDRFSAERTGGSVSTLTIQRTQQEDSAVYLCASLGRAQDTQYFGPGTRLTVL.

This rearrangement joins TRBV2 to TRBJ2-5; D unclear. CDR3 size: 15 residues. Trimming pared 4 bases from V and 0 bases from J, leaving 12 bases between. Germline V lookup: CDR1 SNHLY, CDR2 FYNNEI. The DNA for the CDR3 is TGTGCCAGCAGTGGGAGAGTTCTGTACCAAGAGACCCAGTACTTC. This translates into CASSGRVLYQETQYF. Looking up the rest from reference TRBV2 and TRBJ2-5 gives the full variable domain: EPEVTQTPSHQVTQMGQEVILRCVPISNHLYFYWYRQILGQKVEFLVSFYNNEISEKSEIFDDQFSVERPDGSNFTLKIRSTKLEDSAMYFCASSGRVLYQETQYFGPGTRLLVL.

V and J are TRBV6-2 or TRBV6-3 and TRBJ2-7; 8 bases match TRBD1. The CDR3 contains 14 residues. J gave up 6 bases and V 2 bases, and 6 bases lay outside the gene matches. Germline V CDR1 and CDR2: MNHEY, SVGEGT. The CDR3 DNA reads TGTGCCAGCAGTTACGGACAGGGTGGGCTCGAGCAGTACTTC. Translating it yields CASSYGQGGLEQYF.